This T cell receptor (beta chain) was sequenced for a study of T-cell reconstitution after alpha-beta-depleted transplantation in children. This clonotype was seen more than once but under ten times. One end of the junction is discordant with germline, which a read error may explain. Germline V gives CDR1 SSHAT, CDR2 FNYEAQ (reference sequence). The CDR3 loop spans 14 amino acids. Unique molecular identifiers featured in how the TCRbeta library was prepared. TCRdb processed the PCR reads anew with MiXCR; each CDR3 protein has one entry. The repertoire includes 500,000 to 650,000 distinct CDR3 sequences, 13% of them detected once, and 2% to 2.5% sits in the top ten.

This chain connects TRBV7-7 to TRBJ2-1; D may be TRBD1 (5 bases). The specimen was PBMCs, mostly from graft donor cells, collected 360 days after TCRalphabeta/CD19-depleted stem cell transplant. The source of this sequence is a male patient younger than 18 who had a stem cell transplant for acute myeloid leukemia, so the T cells may come from the graft donor. The CDR3 loop reads CASSFYQGEDEQFF. CDR3 nucleotide sequence: TGTGCTAGCAGCTTTTATCAGGGTGAGGATGAGCAGTTCTTC. Looking up the rest from reference TRBV7-7 and TRBJ2-1 gives the full variable domain: GAGVSQSPRYKVTKRGQDVTLRCDPISSHATLYWYQQALGQGPEFLTYFNYEAQPDKSGLPSDRFSAERPEGSISTLTIQRTEQRDSAMYRCASSFYQGEDEQFFGPGTRLTVL.